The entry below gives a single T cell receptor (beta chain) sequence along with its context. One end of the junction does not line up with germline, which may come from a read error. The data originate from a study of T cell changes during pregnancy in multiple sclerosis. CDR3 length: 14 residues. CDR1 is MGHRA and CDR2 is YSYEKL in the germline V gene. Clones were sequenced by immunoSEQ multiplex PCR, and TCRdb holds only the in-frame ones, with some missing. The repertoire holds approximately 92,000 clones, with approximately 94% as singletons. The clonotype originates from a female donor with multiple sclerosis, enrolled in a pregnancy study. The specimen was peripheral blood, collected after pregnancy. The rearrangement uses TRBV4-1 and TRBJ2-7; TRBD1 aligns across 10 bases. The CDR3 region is CASSTTGGEYEQCF. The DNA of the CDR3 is TGCGCGAGCTCAACGACAGGGGGCGAATACGAGCAGTGCTTC.